This TCR beta chain was recovered during a study of blood T cell repertoires in COVID-19. About the research overall: Donors in the United States, Italy and Spain gave samples during acute or convalescent COVID-19. From T cells, B-cell-depleted T cells, or PBMCs came the material, which was cDNA or gDNA.

As handled by the study authors: Scientists estimated how many nucleated cells there were by amplifying reference gene primers. The protocol was immunoSEQ multiplex PCR, while the TCRdb copy is restricted to in-frame clones and leaves out a portion. The V and J calls and clone size are taken from that table; D and trimming were inferred from the DNA. The sample includes some 150,000 clones, 84% of them seen just once. Germline loops: CDR1 SNHLY, CDR2 FYNNEI. V gave up 5 bases and J gave up 6 bases; unmatched junction bases: 2. There are 14 residues in the CDR3. Source material: peripheral blood. The chain combines TRBV2 with TRBJ2-2; TRBD2 matches 11 bases. The TCR comes from a human donor in a cohort sampled during active COVID-19. CDR3 sequence (DNA): TGTGCCAGCAGTACACTAGCGGGAGCCGGGGAGCTGTTTTTT. Residues: CASSTLAGAGELFF.